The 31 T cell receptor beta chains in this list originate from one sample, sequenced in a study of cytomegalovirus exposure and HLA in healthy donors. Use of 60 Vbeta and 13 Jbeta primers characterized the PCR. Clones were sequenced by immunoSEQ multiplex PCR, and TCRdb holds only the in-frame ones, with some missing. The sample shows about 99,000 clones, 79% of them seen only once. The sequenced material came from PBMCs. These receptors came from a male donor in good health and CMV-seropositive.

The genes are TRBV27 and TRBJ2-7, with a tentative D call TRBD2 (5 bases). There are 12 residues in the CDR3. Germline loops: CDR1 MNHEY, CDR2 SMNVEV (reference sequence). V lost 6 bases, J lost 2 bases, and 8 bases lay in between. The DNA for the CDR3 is TGTGCCAGCAGAGTACTAGCCTACGAGCAGTACTTC. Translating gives CASRVLAYEQYF.

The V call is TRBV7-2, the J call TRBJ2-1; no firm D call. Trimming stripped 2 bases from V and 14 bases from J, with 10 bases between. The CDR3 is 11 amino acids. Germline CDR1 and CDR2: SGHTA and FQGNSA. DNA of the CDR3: TGTGCCAGCAGCTTAAGGAGTCTGGAGTTCTTC. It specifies CASSLRSLEFF.

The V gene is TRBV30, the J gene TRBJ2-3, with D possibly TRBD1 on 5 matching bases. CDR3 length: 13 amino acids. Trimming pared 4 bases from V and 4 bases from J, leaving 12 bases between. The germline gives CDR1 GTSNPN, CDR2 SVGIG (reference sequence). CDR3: CAWKVQGSDTQYF. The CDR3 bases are TGTGCCTGGAAGGTCCAGGGATCAGATACGCAGTATTTT.

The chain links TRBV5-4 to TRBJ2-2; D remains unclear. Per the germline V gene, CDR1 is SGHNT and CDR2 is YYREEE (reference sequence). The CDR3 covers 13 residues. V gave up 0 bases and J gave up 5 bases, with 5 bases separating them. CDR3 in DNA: TGTGCCAGCAGCTTGGTAGAGACCGGGGAGCTGTTTTTT. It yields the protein CASSLVETGELFF.

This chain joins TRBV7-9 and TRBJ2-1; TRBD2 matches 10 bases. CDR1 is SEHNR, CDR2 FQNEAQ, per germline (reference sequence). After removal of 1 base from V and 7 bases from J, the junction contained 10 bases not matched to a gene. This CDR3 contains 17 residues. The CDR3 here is CASSLEVAGGPGNEQFF. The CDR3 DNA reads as TGTGCCAGCAGCTTAGAAGTAGCGGGGGGCCCAGGGAATGAGCAGTTCTTC.

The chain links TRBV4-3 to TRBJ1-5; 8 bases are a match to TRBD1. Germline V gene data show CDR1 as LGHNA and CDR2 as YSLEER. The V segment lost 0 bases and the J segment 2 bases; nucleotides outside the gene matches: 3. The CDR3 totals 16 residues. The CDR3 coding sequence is TGCGCCAGCAGCCAAGACGCGGGACAGGGCAATCAGCCCCAGCATTTT. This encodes CASSQDAGQGNQPQHF.

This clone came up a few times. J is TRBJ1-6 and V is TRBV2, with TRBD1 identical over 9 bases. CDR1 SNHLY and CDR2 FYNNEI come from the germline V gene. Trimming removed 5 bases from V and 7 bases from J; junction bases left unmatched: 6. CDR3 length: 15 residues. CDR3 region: CASSQGQGLNSPLHF. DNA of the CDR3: TGTGCCAGCAGTCAGGGACAGGGACTAAATTCACCCCTCCACTTT.

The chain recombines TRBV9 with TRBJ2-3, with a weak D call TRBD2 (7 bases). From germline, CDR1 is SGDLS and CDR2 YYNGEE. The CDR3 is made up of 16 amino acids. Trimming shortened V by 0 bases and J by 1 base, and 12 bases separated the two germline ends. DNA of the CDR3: TGTGCCAGCAGCGTAGCGAGGGGGGGGCGCACAGATACGCAGTATTTT. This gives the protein CASSVARGGRTDTQYF. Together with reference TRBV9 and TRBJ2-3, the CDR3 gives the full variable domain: DSGVTQTPKHLITATGQRVTLRCSPRSGDLSVYWYQQSLDQGLQFLIQYYNGEERAKGNILERFSAQQFPDLHSELNLSSLELGDSALYFCASSVARGGRTDTQYFGPGTRLTVL.

CDR3 residues: CSVELGYTF. DNA of the CDR3: TGCAGCGTTGAACTGGGCTACACCTTC. The rearrangement joins TRBV29-1 to TRBJ1-2; D remains ambiguous. This CDR3 has 9 residues. V shed 2 bases and J shed 8 bases, with 3 bases lying between them. Germline-derived CDR1 and CDR2 are SQVTM and ANQGSEA.

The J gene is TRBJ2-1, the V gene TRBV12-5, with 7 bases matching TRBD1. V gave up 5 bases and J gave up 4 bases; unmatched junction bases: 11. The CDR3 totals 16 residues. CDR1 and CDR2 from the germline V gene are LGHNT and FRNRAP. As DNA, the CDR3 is TGTGCTAGTGGTCTGACAGGGTCCATTGGGTACAATGAGCAGTTCTTC. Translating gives CASGLTGSIGYNEQFF.

The CDR3, as DNA: TGCGCCAGCAGGGAGGGACAGGCGAGCACAGATACGCAGTATTTT. Encoded protein: CASREGQASTDTQYF. The genes are TRBV5-1 and TRBJ2-3, with 8 bases fitting TRBD1. Trimming removed 5 bases from V and 0 bases from J; junction bases left unmatched: 5. Germline CDR1 SGHRS, CDR2 YFSETQ. The CDR3 spans 15 residues.

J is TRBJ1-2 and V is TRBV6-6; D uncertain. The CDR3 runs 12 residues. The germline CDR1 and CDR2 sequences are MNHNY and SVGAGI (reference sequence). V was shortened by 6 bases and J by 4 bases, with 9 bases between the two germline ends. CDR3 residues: CASRSSIYGYTF. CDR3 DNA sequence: TGTGCCAGCAGGAGCTCAATCTATGGCTACACCTTC.

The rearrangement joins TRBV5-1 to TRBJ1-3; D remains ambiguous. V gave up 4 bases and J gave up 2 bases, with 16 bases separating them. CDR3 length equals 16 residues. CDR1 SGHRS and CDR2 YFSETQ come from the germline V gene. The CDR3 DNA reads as TGCGCCAGCAGCCCGGGGAAGGAGGGTCCTGGAAACACCATATATTTT. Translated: CASSPGKEGPGNTIYF.

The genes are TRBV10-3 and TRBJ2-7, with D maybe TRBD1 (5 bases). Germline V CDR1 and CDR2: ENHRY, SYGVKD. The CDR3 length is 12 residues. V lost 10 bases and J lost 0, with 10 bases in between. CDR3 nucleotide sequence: TGTGCCAGTAGACAGAGCTCCTACGAGCAGTACTTC. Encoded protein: CASRQSSYEQYF.

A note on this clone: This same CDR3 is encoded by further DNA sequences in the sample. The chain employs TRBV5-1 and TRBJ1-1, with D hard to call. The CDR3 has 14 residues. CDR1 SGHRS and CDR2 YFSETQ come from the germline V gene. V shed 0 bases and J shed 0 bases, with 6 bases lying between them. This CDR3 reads CASSLDRLNTEAFF. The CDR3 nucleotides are TGCGCCAGCAGCTTGGATCGTTTGAACACTGAAGCTTTCTTT.

The CDR3: CARRQGEAFF. The CDR3 region has the DNA TGTGCCAGGCGACAGGGTGAAGCTTTCTTT. The chain combines TRBV2 with TRBJ1-1, with 7 bases fitting TRBD1. The CDR3 loop spans 10 amino acids. In germline, CDR1 is SNHLY, CDR2 FYNNEI. V lost 9 bases and J lost 7; bases outside the gene matches: 2.

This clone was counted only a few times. DNA of the CDR3: TGTGCCAGCAGCATGGCCGGGACTAGCCACGGAGATACGCAGTATTTT. Protein sequence: CASSMAGTSHGDTQYF. The genes are TRBV9 and TRBJ2-3; 9 bases are a match to TRBD2. The germline CDR1 and CDR2 sequences are SGDLS and YYNGEE. The CDR3 loop spans 16 amino acids. With V trimmed by 4 bases and J by 5 bases, 11 bases remained unmatched.

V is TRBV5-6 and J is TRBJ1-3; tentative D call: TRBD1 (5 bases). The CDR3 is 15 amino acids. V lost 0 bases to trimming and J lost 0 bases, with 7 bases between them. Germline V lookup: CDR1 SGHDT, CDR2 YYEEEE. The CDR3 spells CASSLVDTSGNTIYF. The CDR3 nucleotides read TGTGCCAGCAGCTTGGTGGACACCTCTGGAAACACCATATATTTT.

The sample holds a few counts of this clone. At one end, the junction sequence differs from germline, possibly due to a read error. The CDR3 reads CASSSAPGTRARF. The CDR3 nucleotides read TGTGCCAGCAGCTCCGCTCCGGGAACTCGGGCCCGTTTT. The chain carries TRBV5-5 and TRBJ1-4; D unclear. The CDR3 contains 13 residues. Germline CDR1 SGHKS, CDR2 YYEKEE (reference sequence).

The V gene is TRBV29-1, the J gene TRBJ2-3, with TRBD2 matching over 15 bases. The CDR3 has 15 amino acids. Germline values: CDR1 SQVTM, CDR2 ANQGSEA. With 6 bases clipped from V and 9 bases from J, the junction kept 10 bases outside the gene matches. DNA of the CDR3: TGCAGCGTCCTCTGGGGACTAGCGGGGGGTCTGACGCAGTATTTT. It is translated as CSVLWGLAGGLTQYF.

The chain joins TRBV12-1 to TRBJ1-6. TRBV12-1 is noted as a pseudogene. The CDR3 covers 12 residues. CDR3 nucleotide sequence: TGTGCCAGCAGCCCCCCTAGGCCACCCCTCCACTTT. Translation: CASSPPRPPLHF.

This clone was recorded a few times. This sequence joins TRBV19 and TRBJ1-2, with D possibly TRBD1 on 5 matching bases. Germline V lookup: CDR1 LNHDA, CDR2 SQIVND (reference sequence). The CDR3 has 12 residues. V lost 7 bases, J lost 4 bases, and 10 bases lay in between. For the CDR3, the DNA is TGTGCCAGTAAGCAGACAGTCTATGGCTACACCTTC. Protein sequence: CASKQTVYGYTF.

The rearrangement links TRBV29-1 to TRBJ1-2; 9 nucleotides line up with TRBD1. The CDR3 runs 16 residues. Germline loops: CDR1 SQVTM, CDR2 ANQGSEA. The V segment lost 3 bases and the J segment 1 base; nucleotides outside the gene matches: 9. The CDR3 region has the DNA TGCAGCGTTGACTGGGACAGGGTACGAAGTAACTATGGCTACACCTTC. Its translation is CSVDWDRVRSNYGYTF.

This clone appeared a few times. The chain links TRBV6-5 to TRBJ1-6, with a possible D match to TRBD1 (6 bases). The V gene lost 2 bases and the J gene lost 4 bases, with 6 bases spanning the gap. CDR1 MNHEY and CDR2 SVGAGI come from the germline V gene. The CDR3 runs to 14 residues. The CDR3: CASSYQGYNSPLHF. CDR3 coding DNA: TGTGCCAGCAGTTACCAGGGGTATAATTCACCCCTCCACTTT.

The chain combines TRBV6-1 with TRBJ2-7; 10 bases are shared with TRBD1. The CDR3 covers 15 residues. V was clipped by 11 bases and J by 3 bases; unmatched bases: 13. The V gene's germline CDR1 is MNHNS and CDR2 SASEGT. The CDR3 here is CAAGQGIAGGYEQYF. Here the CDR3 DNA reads TGTGCCGCGGGACAGGGGATAGCGGGCGGCTACGAGCAGTACTTC.

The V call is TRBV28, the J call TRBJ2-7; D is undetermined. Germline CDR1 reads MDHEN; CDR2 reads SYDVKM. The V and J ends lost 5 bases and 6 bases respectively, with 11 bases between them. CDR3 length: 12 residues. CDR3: CASSGTLGEQYF. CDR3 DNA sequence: TGTGCCAGCAGTGGCACCCTAGGCGAGCAGTACTTC.

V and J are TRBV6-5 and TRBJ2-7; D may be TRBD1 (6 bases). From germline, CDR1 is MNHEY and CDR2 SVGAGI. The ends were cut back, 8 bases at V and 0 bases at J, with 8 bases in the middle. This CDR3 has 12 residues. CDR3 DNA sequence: TGTGCCAGCCGGGACACCTCCTACGAGCAGTACTTC. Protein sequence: CASRDTSYEQYF.

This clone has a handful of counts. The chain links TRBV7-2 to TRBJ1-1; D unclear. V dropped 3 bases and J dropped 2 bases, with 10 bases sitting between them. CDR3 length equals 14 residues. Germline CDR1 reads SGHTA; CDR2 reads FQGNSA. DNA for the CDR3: TGTGCCAGCAGCTTGGCAGTTTCCAACACTGAAGCTTTCTTT. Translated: CASSLAVSNTEAFF.

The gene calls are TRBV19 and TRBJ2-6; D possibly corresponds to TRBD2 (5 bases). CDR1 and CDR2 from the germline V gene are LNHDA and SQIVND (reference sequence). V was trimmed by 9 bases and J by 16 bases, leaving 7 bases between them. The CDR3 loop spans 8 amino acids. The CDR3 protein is CARRRLTF. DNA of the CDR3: TGTGCCAGACGGAGGCTGACTTTC.

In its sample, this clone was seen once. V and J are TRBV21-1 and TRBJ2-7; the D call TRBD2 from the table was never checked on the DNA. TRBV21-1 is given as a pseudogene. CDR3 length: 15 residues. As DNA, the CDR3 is TGTGCCAGCAGCAAGAGGGCTGGAGGAGGCTACGAGCAGTACTTC. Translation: CASSKRAGGGYEQYF.

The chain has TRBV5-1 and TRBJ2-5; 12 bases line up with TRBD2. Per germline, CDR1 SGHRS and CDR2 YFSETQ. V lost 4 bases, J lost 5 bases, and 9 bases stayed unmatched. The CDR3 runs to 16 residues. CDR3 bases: TGCGCCAGCAGCCCTGGGGCTAGCGGGGGGGCCGAGACCCAGTACTTC. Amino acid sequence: CASSPGASGGAETQYF.